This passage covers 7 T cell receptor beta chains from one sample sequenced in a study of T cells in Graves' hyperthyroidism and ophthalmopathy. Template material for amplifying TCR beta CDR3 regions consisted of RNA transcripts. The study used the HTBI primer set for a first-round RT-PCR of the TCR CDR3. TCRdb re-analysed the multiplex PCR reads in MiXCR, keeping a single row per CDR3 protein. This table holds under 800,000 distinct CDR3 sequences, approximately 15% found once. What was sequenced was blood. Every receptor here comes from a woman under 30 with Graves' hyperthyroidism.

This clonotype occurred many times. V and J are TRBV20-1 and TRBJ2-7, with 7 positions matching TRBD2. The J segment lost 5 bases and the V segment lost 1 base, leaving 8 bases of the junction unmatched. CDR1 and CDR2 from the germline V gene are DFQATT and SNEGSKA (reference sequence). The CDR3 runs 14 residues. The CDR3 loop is CSARVSGGWDEQYF. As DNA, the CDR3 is TGCAGTGCTAGAGTGTCGGGAGGTTGGGACGAGCAGTACTTC.

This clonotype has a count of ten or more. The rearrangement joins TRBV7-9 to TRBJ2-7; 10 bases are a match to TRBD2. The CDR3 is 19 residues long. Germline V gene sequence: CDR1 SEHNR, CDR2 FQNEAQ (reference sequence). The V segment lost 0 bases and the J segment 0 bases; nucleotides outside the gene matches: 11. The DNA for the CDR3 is TGTGCCAGCAGCTTAGCGCTAATTGTGACTAGCGGGCCCTCCTACGAGCAGTACTTC. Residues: CASSLALIVTSGPSYEQYF.

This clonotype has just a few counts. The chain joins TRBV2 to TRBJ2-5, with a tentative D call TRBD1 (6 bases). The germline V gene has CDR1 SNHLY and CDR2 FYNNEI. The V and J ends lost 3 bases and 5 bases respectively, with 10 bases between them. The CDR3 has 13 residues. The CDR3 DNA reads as TGTGCCAGCAGTGAGAGGGGGTGGGAGACCCAGTACTTC. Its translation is CASSERGWETQYF.

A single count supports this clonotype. The CDR3 region has the DNA TGCGCCAGCAAACTAGCCGGTTCGACCGGGGAGCTGTTTTTT. Its protein is CASKLAGSTGELFF. This chain uses TRBV10-2 with TRBJ2-2; D perhaps matches TRBD2 (6 bases). Germline values: CDR1 WSHSY, CDR2 SAAADI. The V and J ends lost 7 bases and 5 bases respectively, with 14 bases between them. The CDR3 runs to 14 residues.

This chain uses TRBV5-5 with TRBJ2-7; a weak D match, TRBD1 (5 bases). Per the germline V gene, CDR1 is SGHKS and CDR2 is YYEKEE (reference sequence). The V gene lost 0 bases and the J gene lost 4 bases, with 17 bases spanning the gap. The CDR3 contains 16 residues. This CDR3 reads CASSLAYGAPVYEQYF. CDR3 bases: TGTGCCAGCAGCTTGGCCTATGGGGCTCCGGTGTACGAGCAGTACTTC.

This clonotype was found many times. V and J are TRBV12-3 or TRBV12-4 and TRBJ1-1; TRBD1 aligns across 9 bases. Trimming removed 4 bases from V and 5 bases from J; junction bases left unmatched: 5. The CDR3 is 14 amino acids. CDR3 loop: CASSSDRGGTEAFF. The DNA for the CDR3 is TGTGCCAGCAGTTCGGACAGGGGAGGAACTGAAGCTTTCTTT.

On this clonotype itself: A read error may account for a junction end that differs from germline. The CDR3 reads CAGSLRGLQGRSNQPQHF. CDR3 DNA: TGTGCCGGCAGTTTAAGGGGGTTACAGGGTCGGAGCAATCAGCCCCAGCATTTT. The chain uses TRBV27 and TRBJ1-5, with TRBD1 as a possible D gene (6 bases). The CDR3 consists of 18 residues. Germline V gene data show CDR1 as MNHEY and CDR2 as SMNVEV (reference sequence).